A selection of T cell receptor beta chains follows, all from one sample in a study of blood T cell repertoires in COVID-19. Data came from immunoSEQ multiplex PCR; TCRdb stores just in-frame clones and leaves some out. This repertoire shows tens of thousands of clones, about nine tenths found once; its top ten account for around 40%. The sequenced sample consisted of peripheral blood. The receptors were gathered from a human donor in a cohort sampled during active COVID-19. Each CDR3 is given with its conserved first and last residue. The order of the fields is CDR3 protein, CDR3 DNA, clone size, J gene, D gene, V gene. D genes are given only for firm matches. The listing skips clone size in some rows; elsewhere it reads once, few, many or a size class.

cdr3_aa: CASSSGTGALNYGYTF; cdr3_nt: TGTGCCAGCAGCTCCGGGACAGGAGCACTTAACTATGGCTACACCTTC; clone_size: few; j_call: TRBJ1-2; d_call: TRBD1; v_call: TRBV5-4
cdr3_aa: CASSDGGRGGNSYTF; cdr3_nt: TGTGCCAGCAGTGATGGAGGAAGGGGGGGAAATAGCTACACCTTC; clone_size: .; j_call: TRBJ1-2; d_call: .; v_call: TRBV6-1
cdr3_aa: CASSYGRGRSNEKLFF; cdr3_nt: TGTGCCAGCAGTTACGGCAGGGGAAGATCTAATGAAAAACTGTTTTTT; clone_size: .; j_call: TRBJ1-4; d_call: .; v_call: TRBV6-6
cdr3_aa: CASSLTGLGTGELFF; cdr3_nt: TGTGCCAGCAGCTTAACAGGGTTAGGAACCGGGGAGCTGTTTTTT; clone_size: .; j_call: TRBJ2-2; d_call: .; v_call: TRBV7-2
cdr3_aa: CAWEGYGQGVGVTNEKLFF; cdr3_nt: TGTGCCTGGGAGGGTTACGGACAGGGGGTAGGTGTAACTAATGAAAAACTGTTTTTT; clone_size: once; j_call: TRBJ1-4; d_call: TRBD1; v_call: TRBV30
cdr3_aa: CASSLFQGGENEQFF; cdr3_nt: TGTGCCAGCAGCTTATTCCAGGGTGGCGAAAATGAGCAGTTCTTC; clone_size: few; j_call: TRBJ2-1; d_call: .; v_call: TRBV11-2
cdr3_aa: CASGQYRGGSPLHF; cdr3_nt: TGTGCCAGTGGTCAATACAGGGGAGGTTCACCCCTCCACTTT; clone_size: .; j_call: TRBJ1-6; d_call: TRBD1; v_call: TRBV27
cdr3_aa: CASSLRQGGLLTF; cdr3_nt: TGCGCCAGCAGCCTCCGACAGGGGGGTCTCCTCACCTTC; clone_size: .; j_call: TRBJ1-2; d_call: TRBD1; v_call: TRBV4-3
cdr3_aa: CASSLDGQGTWYF; cdr3_nt: TGTGCCAGCAGCTTAGATGGACAGGGGACCTGGTATTTT; clone_size: .; j_call: TRBJ2-3; d_call: TRBD1; v_call: TRBV7-3
cdr3_aa: CASSVESGRSGELFF; cdr3_nt: TGTGCCAGCAGTGTGGAAAGCGGGAGAAGTGGGGAGCTGTTTTTT; clone_size: .; j_call: TRBJ2-2; d_call: TRBD2; v_call: TRBV2
cdr3_aa: CASSFDRAYEQYF; cdr3_nt: TGTGCCAGCAGCTTTGACAGGGCCTACGAGCAGTACTTC; clone_size: once; j_call: TRBJ2-7; d_call: TRBD1; v_call: TRBV11-3
cdr3_aa: CASSGRTGNTEAFF; cdr3_nt: TGTGCCAGCAGCGGTCGGACAGGGAACACTGAAGCTTTCTTT; clone_size: .; j_call: TRBJ1-1; d_call: TRBD1; v_call: TRBV7-8
cdr3_aa: CASSLTGGSSYNEQFF; cdr3_nt: TGCGCCAGCAGCTTGACGGGCGGGAGCTCCTACAATGAGCAGTTCTTC; clone_size: many; j_call: TRBJ2-1; d_call: TRBD2; v_call: TRBV5-1
cdr3_aa: CASSATSGEHNEQFF; cdr3_nt: TGTGCCAGCAGCGCGACTAGCGGGGAACACAATGAGCAGTTCTTC; clone_size: .; j_call: TRBJ2-1; d_call: TRBD2; v_call: TRBV9
cdr3_aa: CAISGGEMNTEAFF; cdr3_nt: TGTGCCATCAGTGGGGGGGAGATGAACACTGAAGCTTTCTTT; clone_size: .; j_call: TRBJ1-1; d_call: .; v_call: TRBV2
cdr3_aa: CASSLPLTSGSQQFF; cdr3_nt: TGTGCCAGCAGTTTACCCCTGACTAGCGGGAGTCAGCAGTTCTTC; clone_size: few; j_call: TRBJ2-1; d_call: TRBD2; v_call: TRBV28
cdr3_aa: CASREGARHSCSYEQYF; cdr3_nt: TGTGCCAGCCGGGAGGGCGCACGCCATTCTTGCTCCTACGAGCAGTACTTC; clone_size: once; j_call: TRBJ2-7; d_call: TRBD2; v_call: TRBV7-7
cdr3_aa: CASSFSLSAGGSLDEQFF; cdr3_nt: TGTGCCAGCAGCTTCTCCCTTTCTGCGGGGGGATCTTTGGATGAGCAGTTCTTC; clone_size: .; j_call: TRBJ2-1; d_call: TRBD2; v_call: TRBV6-2/TRBV6-3
cdr3_aa: CASRPRQDSYEQYF; cdr3_nt: TGTGCCAGCAGACCCCGACAGGACTCCTACGAGCAGTACTTC; clone_size: .; j_call: TRBJ2-7; d_call: .; v_call: TRBV6-5
cdr3_aa: CASSSEEAAKNIQYF; cdr3_nt: TGTGCCAGTAGTAGCGAAGAGGCAGCCAAAAACATTCAGTACTTC; clone_size: .; j_call: TRBJ2-4; d_call: .; v_call: TRBV19
cdr3_aa: CASSLLGVAGELFF; cdr3_nt: TGTGCCAGCAGCTTATTAGGGGTCGCCGGGGAGCTGTTTTTT; clone_size: .; j_call: TRBJ2-2; d_call: .; v_call: TRBV7-3
cdr3_aa: CATSRDYGGLYEQYF; cdr3_nt: TGTGCCACCAGCAGAGATTACGGGGGTTTATACGAGCAGTACTTC; clone_size: .; j_call: TRBJ2-7; d_call: .; v_call: TRBV15
cdr3_aa: CASSLVLQGDEQYF; cdr3_nt: TGTGCCAGCAGCTTAGTGCTGCAGGGCGACGAGCAGTACTTC; clone_size: .; j_call: TRBJ2-7; d_call: .; v_call: TRBV7-2
cdr3_aa: CATSPAGANVLTF; cdr3_nt: TGTGCCACCAGTCCTGCTGGGGCCAACGTCCTGACTTTC; clone_size: .; j_call: TRBJ2-6; d_call: .; v_call: TRBV15
cdr3_aa: CASSSPRDRAEQYF; cdr3_nt: TGTGCCAGCAGCAGCCCCCGGGACAGGGCTGAGCAGTACTTC; clone_size: .; j_call: TRBJ2-7; d_call: TRBD1; v_call: TRBV5-4
cdr3_aa: CASSPGTSGGTGELFF; cdr3_nt: TGCGCCAGCAGCCCCGGGACTAGCGGTGGGACCGGGGAGCTGTTTTTT; clone_size: .; j_call: TRBJ2-2; d_call: TRBD2; v_call: TRBV5-1